This T cell receptor beta chain was recorded in a study of blood T cell repertoires in COVID-19. The overall study: Nucleic acid was either cDNA or gDNA, and it came from T cells, B-cell-depleted T cells, or PBMCs.

Patients of the Seattle cohort, enrolled during active infection, were followed longitudinally. As originally analysed: Reference gene primer amplification gave estimated nucleated cell counts. TCRdb's table, derived via immunoSEQ multiplex PCR, lists solely in-frame clones and lacks some. V and J calls and clone size are given by that table; D and trimming were obtained from the DNA. The sample records around 150,000 clones, 84% being singletons. Trimming pared 4 bases from V and 1 base from J, leaving 9 bases between. Germline CDR1 is SGHDT and CDR2 is YYEEEE. The CDR3 loop spans 14 amino acids. This chain connects TRBV5-6 to TRBJ1-5; D gene uncertain. Material: peripheral blood. The TCR comes from a man between 25 and 39 years old with COVID-19, enrolled during active disease. The chain's CDR3 is CASSPGLSNQPQHF. For the CDR3, the DNA is TGTGCCAGCAGCCCCGGTTTAAGCAATCAGCCCCAGCATTTT.